This passage covers 26 T cell receptor beta chains from one sample sequenced in a study of T cell responses to AZD1222 COVID-19 vaccine. Measured with immunoSEQ multiplex PCR; TCRdb has only the in-frame clones, and not every one. The sample records some 30,000 clones, approximately 90% being singletons. The sequencing used peripheral blood, collected on day 0 of AZD1222 vaccination. These receptors all stem from an adult in good health.

The chain carries TRBV10-2 and TRBJ2-3; 9 positions match TRBD2. The CDR3 loop spans 17 amino acids. Germline V gives CDR1 WSHSY, CDR2 SAAADI. J was trimmed by 0 bases and V by 8 bases; bases with no gene match: 12. CDR3 sequence reads: CASALAGQTPSTDTQYF. In nucleotides, the CDR3 is TGCGCCAGCGCACTAGCGGGTCAAACCCCTAGCACAGATACGCAGTATTTT.

This chain links TRBV7-9 with TRBJ2-1; either TRBD1 or TRBD2 may supply D (6 bases each). This CDR3 is 14 amino acids long. Germline V lookup: CDR1 SEHNR, CDR2 FQNEAQ (reference sequence). The V end was cut by 5 bases, the J end by 10 bases, with 18 bases between. The CDR3 DNA reads TGTGCCAGCAGCCCCCGGGGGCGCGAAGGGGAGCAGTTCTTC. Its protein is CASSPRGREGEQFF.

V usage is TRBV3-1 (or the pseudogene TRBV3-2) and J usage is TRBJ1-2, with no clear D. With 3 bases removed from V and 0 bases from J, the gap between germline ends came to 11 bases. The length of the CDR3 is 15 residues. Germline V gene data show CDR1 as LGHDT and CDR2 as YNNKEL (reference sequence). In DNA form, the CDR3 reads TGTGCCAGCAGCCACCTGGACGTGGCTAACTATGGCTACACCTTC. This translates into CASSHLDVANYGYTF.

The V and J genes are TRBV28 and TRBJ2-7; the match to TRBD2 covers 11 bases. CDR1 and CDR2 from the germline V gene are MDHEN and SYDVKM. After removal of 11 bases from V and 6 bases from J, the junction contained 9 bases not matched to a gene. The CDR3 loop spans 13 amino acids. CDR3 DNA: TGTGCCGGTACCTCTAGCGGGGGGCTCGAGCAGTACTTC. This translates into CAGTSSGGLEQYF.

CDR3 in amino acids: CATSDLEGRLNTEAFF. The DNA for the CDR3 is TGTGCCACCAGTGATTTGGAGGGCAGATTGAACACTGAAGCTTTCTTT. This chain links TRBV24-1 with TRBJ1-1; no definite D call. The germline V gene encodes CDR1 KGHDR and CDR2 SFDVKD. This CDR3 spans 16 amino acids. V dropped 0 bases and J dropped 0 bases, with 10 bases sitting between them.

The chain employs TRBV6-2 or TRBV6-3 and TRBJ1-2; D remains ambiguous. Germline V gives CDR1 MNHEY, CDR2 SVGEGT. Trimming left V 2 bases short and J 10 bases short, with 14 bases between. The CDR3 length is 13 residues. The CDR3 region has the DNA TGTGCCAGCAGTTACGGGCAGCATCCACACTACACCTTC. As protein: CASSYGQHPHYTF.

The CDR3 spells CAWSTGLKEKLFF. In DNA form, the CDR3 reads TGTGCCTGGTCGACAGGGTTGAAAGAAAAACTGTTTTTT. The chain combines TRBV30 with TRBJ1-4; 7 bases are shared with TRBD1. With 5 bases clipped from V and 8 bases from J, the junction kept 8 bases outside the gene matches. This CDR3 is 13 amino acids long. Germline V gene sequence: CDR1 GTSNPN, CDR2 SVGIG (reference sequence).

The V gene is TRBV19, the J gene TRBJ1-6; D possibly corresponds to TRBD1 (6 bases). Per germline, CDR1 LNHDA and CDR2 SQIVND (reference sequence). CDR3 length: 13 amino acids. V gave up 7 bases and J gave up 10 bases, with 14 bases separating them. CDR3 sequence: CASKTRGESPLHF. CDR3 in DNA: TGTGCCAGTAAAACGAGGGGGGAATCACCCCTCCACTTT. Full variable domain (outside the CDR3, taken from reference TRBV19 and TRBJ1-6): DGGITQSPKYLFRKEGQNVTLSCEQNLNHDAMYWYRQDPGQGLRLIYYSQIVNDFQKGDIAEGYSVSREKKESFPLTVTSAQKNPTAFYLCASKTRGESPLHFGNGTRLTVT.

The rearrangement joins TRBV6-2 or TRBV6-3 to TRBJ1-1, with D perhaps TRBD1 (6 bases). CDR1 and CDR2 from the germline V gene are MNHEY and SVGEGT. Trimming cost V 6 bases and J 2 bases, with 16 bases left between them. The CDR3 length is 15 residues. In DNA form, the CDR3 reads TGTGCCAGCAGCCCGACCCACAGGGTCAACACTGAAGCTTTCTTT. It translates to CASSPTHRVNTEAFF.

The rearrangement uses TRBV5-1 and TRBJ1-1; D unresolved. Trimming removed 4 bases at V and 2 bases at J, with 9 bases between. Germline V CDR1 and CDR2: SGHRS, YFSETQ. The CDR3 loop spans 13 amino acids. Here the CDR3 reads CASSATDNTEAFF. The CDR3 bases are TGCGCCAGCAGCGCAACGGATAACACTGAAGCTTTCTTT.

The chain links TRBV27 to TRBJ1-2; the D is unclear. CDR3 size: 13 residues. V dropped 2 bases and J dropped 7 bases, with 11 bases sitting between them. Germline CDR1 and CDR2: MNHEY and SMNVEV (reference sequence). The CDR3 DNA reads TGTGCCAGCAGTTTAGCTTCGGAGAGTGGCTACACCTTC. It encodes CASSLASESGYTF.

The rearrangement uses TRBV19 and TRBJ1-5, with a weak D call TRBD1 (5 bases). The CDR3 extends over 14 amino acids. The germline V and J ends were trimmed by 2 bases and 5 bases, with 10 bases remaining between them. Germline CDR1 is LNHDA and CDR2 is SQIVND (reference sequence). The CDR3 sequence is CASSIRGVDQPQHF. CDR3 in DNA: TGTGCCAGTAGTATAAGAGGGGTAGATCAGCCCCAGCATTTT.

The CDR3 nucleotides are TGTGCCAGCAGTTACTCGAACAGGGGTATCGGGGAGCTGTTTTTT. This translates into CASSYSNRGIGELFF. This chain uses TRBV6-5 with TRBJ2-2; TRBD1 agrees at 7 bases. Trimming removed 0 bases from V and 7 bases from J; junction bases left unmatched: 5. The CDR3 totals 15 residues. Germline V lookup: CDR1 MNHEY, CDR2 SVGAGI.

The V and J genes are TRBV7-9 and TRBJ1-5, with D maybe TRBD1 (6 bases). Per germline, CDR1 SEHNR and CDR2 FQNEAQ (reference sequence). The CDR3 is made up of 14 amino acids. V gave up 6 bases and J gave up 7 bases, with 16 bases separating them. The CDR3 sequence: CASSQQGNSQPQHF. CDR3 bases: TGTGCCAGCAGTCAACAGGGAAATAGCCAGCCCCAGCATTTT.

V usage is TRBV6-5 and J usage is TRBJ1-3, with no clear D. Trimming took off 8 bases at V and 4 bases at J, with 9 bases between the two ends. Germline V gene data show CDR1 as MNHEY and CDR2 as SVGAGI. This CDR3 is built from 12 residues. CDR3 region: CASFTWGNTIYF. CDR3 coding DNA: TGTGCCAGCTTTACGTGGGGAAACACCATATATTTT.

The V gene is TRBV30, the J gene TRBJ1-5; TRBD1 agrees at 10 bases. The CDR3 is 14 residues long. The germline V gene has CDR1 GTSNPN and CDR2 SVGIG (reference sequence). V trimming: 5 bases; J trimming: 4 bases; junction bases outside the gene matches: 5. The CDR3, as DNA: TGTGCCTGGGCTCGGGACAGGGGAAATCAGCCCCAGCATTTT. Protein product: CAWARDRGNQPQHF.

This clone was observed once. The V gene is TRBV5-4, the J gene TRBJ2-2, with D possibly being TRBD1 (7 bases). In germline, CDR1 is SGHNT, CDR2 YYREEE (reference sequence). Deletions cut 5 bases from V and 4 bases from J, with 18 bases between. This CDR3 comprises 16 residues. The CDR3 DNA follows: TGTGCCAGCAGTCCATCGACAGGGAGGATCACCGGGGAGCTGTTTTTT. Translated: CASSPSTGRITGELFF. Based on the CDR3 plus reference TRBV5-4 and TRBJ2-2, the full variable domain is ETGVTQSPTHLIKTRGQQVTLRCSSQSGHNTVSWYQQALGQGPQFIFQYYREEENGRGNFPPRFSGLQFPNYSSELNVNALELDDSALYLCASSPSTGRITGELFFGEGSRLTVL.

This clone came up a few times. The chain employs TRBV5-4 and TRBJ1-6; D is undetermined. The length of the CDR3 is 13 residues. V was cut by 5 bases and J by 14 bases, with 17 bases left in between. Germline loops: CDR1 SGHNT, CDR2 YYREEE (reference sequence). CDR3 protein: CASSAEPETALHF. CDR3 bases: TGTGCCAGCAGTGCCGAGCCGGAGACGGCCCTCCACTTT.

The chain uses TRBV4-2 and TRBJ2-7, with 14 bases fitting TRBD2. The CDR3 length is 16 residues. Germline V CDR1 and CDR2: LGHNA, YNFKEQ. Losses at the gene ends were 1 base for V and 7 bases for J; bases not matched to a gene: 6. CDR3 in DNA: TGTGCCAGCAGCCAAGCCATCGGACTAGCGGGGGGTGAGCAGTACTTC. Translating gives CASSQAIGLAGGEQYF.

V is TRBV6-4 and J is TRBJ2-5; D is perhaps TRBD1 (5 bases). From germline, CDR1 is MRHNA and CDR2 SNTAGT. This CDR3 comprises 16 residues. The V gene lost 0 bases and the J gene lost 0 bases, with 11 bases spanning the gap. The CDR3 region is CASSDSRQHYQETQYF. CDR3 bases: TGTGCCAGCAGTGACTCCCGACAGCACTACCAAGAGACCCAGTACTTC.

The chain couples TRBV6-2 or TRBV6-3 to TRBJ2-1; D gene ambiguous. This CDR3 comprises 15 residues. Germline V gene data show CDR1 as MNHEY and CDR2 as SVGEGT. The V gene lost 0 bases and the J gene lost 8 bases, with 14 bases spanning the gap. The CDR3, as DNA: TGTGCCAGCAGTTACTCGACTCGAGTTAGGGATGAGCAGTTCTTC. Translation gives CASSYSTRVRDEQFF.

CDR3 amino acids: CASSSNLLGGRRSGNTIYF. CDR3 bases: TGTGCCAGCAGTTCAAACCTACTCGGGGGGAGGAGGTCTGGAAACACCATATATTTT. The V and J genes are TRBV11-2 and TRBJ1-3; tentatively, D is TRBD1 (5 bases). Germline V gene lookup returns CDR1 SGHAT and CDR2 FQNNGV. V was pared by 6 bases and J by 1 base, with 25 bases between. The length of the CDR3 is 19 residues.

The rearrangement uses TRBV6-2 or TRBV6-3 and TRBJ2-7; unclear D gene. The CDR3 extends over 11 amino acids. Germline V gene data show CDR1 as MNHEY and CDR2 as SVGEGT. V dropped 5 bases and J dropped 5 bases, with 7 bases sitting between them. CDR3 loop: CASSPRDEQYF. The CDR3 DNA sequence: TGTGCCAGCAGTCCCCGGGACGAGCAGTACTTC.

The chain links TRBV4-3 to TRBJ1-5; D is undetermined. CDR1 LGHNA and CDR2 YSLEER come from the germline V gene. V shed 1 base and J shed 6 bases, with 7 bases lying between them. The CDR3 is 13 residues long. The CDR3 sequence is CASSQGVSQPQHF. In DNA form, the CDR3 reads TGCGCCAGCAGCCAAGGGGTCAGTCAGCCCCAGCATTTT.

The chain recombines TRBV19 with TRBJ2-6; 7 bases are shared with TRBD1. Per the germline V gene, CDR1 is LNHDA and CDR2 is SQIVND (reference sequence). The CDR3 consists of 19 residues. The J segment lost 0 bases and the V segment lost 2 bases, leaving 10 bases of the junction unmatched. CDR3 sequence: CASSISSRTGSSGANVLTF. The CDR3 nucleotides are TGTGCCAGTAGTATAAGTTCCCGGACAGGTTCCTCTGGGGCCAACGTCCTGACTTTC.

The rearrangement links TRBV5-6 to TRBJ1-6; 8 positions agree with TRBD1. Per germline, CDR1 SGHDT and CDR2 YYEEEE. Losses at the gene ends were 1 base for V and 4 bases for J; bases not matched to a gene: 10. CDR3 size: 18 residues. The CDR3 bases are TGTGCCAGCAGCTTGATGGCAGGGGGCGCGGGTTATAATTCACCCCTCCACTTT. As protein: CASSLMAGGAGYNSPLHF.